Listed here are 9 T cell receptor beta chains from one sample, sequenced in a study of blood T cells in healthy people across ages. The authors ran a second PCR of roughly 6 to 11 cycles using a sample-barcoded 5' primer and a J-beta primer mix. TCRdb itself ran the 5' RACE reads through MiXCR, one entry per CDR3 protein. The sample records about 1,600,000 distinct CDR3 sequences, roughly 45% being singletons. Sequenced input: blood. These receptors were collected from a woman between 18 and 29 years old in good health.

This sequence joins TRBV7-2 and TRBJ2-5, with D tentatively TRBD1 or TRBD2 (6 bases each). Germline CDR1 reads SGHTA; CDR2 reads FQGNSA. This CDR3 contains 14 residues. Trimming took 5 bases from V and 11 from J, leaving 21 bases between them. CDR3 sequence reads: CASSVGGPLNEQYF. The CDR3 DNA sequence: TGTGCCAGCAGCGTTGGGGGGCCCCTCAATGAGCAGTACTTC. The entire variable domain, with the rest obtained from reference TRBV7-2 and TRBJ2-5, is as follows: GAGVSQSPSNKVTEKGKDVELRCDPISGHTALYWYRQSLGQGLEFLIYFQGNSAPDKSGLPSDRFSAERTGGSVSTLTIQRTQQEDSAVYLCASSVGGPLNEQYFGPGTRLLVL.

The CDR3 region is CASSSEQEENEKLFF. CDR3 DNA sequence: TGTGCCAGCAGTTCCGAACAGGAAGAGAATGAAAAACTGTTTTTT. The chain uses TRBV12-3 or TRBV12-4 and TRBJ1-4; tentatively, D is TRBD1 (5 bases). Trimming took off 4 bases at V and 5 bases at J, with 14 bases between the two ends. CDR3 size: 15 residues.

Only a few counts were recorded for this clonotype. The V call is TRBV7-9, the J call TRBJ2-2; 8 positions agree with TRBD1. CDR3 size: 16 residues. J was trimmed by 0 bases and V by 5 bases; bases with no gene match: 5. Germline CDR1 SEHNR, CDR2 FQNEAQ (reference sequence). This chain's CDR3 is CASSRGTGPNTGELFF. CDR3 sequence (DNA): TGTGCCAGCAGCAGAGGGACAGGACCGAACACCGGGGAGCTGTTTTTT.

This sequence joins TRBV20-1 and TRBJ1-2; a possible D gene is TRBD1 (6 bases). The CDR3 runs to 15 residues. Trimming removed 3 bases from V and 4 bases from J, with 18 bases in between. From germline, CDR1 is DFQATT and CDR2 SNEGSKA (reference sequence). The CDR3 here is CSARETRGARYGYTF. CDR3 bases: TGCAGTGCTAGGGAAACGCGGGGGGCCCGCTATGGCTACACCTTC.

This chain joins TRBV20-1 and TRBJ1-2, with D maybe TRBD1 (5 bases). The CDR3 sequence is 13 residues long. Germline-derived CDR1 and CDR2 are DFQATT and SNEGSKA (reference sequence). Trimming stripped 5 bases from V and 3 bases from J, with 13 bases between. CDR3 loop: CSAAPQEYYGYTF. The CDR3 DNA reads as TGCAGTGCTGCCCCACAGGAATACTATGGCTACACCTTC.

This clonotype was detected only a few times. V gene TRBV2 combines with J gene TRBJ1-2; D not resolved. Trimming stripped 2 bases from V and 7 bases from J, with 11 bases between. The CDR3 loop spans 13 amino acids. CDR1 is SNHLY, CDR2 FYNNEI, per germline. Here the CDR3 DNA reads TGTGCCAGCAGTGAAACGGGATTAAGTGGCTACACCTTC. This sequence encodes CASSETGLSGYTF.

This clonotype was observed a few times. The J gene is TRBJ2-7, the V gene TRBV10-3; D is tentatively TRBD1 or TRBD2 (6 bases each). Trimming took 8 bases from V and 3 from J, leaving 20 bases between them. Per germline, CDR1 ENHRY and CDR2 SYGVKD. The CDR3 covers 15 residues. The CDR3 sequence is CAIVAELGGFYEQYF. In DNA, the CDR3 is TGTGCCATCGTCGCAGAGCTGGGGGGCTTCTACGAGCAGTACTTC.

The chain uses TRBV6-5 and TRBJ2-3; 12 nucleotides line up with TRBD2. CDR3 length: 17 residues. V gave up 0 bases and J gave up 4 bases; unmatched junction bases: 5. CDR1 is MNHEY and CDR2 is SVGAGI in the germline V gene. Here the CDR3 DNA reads TGTGCCAGCAGTTACTCGATGCGACTAGCGGGAGCAGATACGCAGTATTTT. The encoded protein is CASSYSMRLAGADTQYF.

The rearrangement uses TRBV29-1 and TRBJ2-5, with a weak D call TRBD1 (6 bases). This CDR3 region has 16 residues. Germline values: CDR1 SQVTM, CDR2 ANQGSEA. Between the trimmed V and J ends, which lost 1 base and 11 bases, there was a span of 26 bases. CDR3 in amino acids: CSVEAWGAPRGNEQYF. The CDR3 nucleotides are TGCAGCGTTGAAGCTTGGGGTGCGCCCAGGGGCAATGAGCAGTACTTC.